What follows are 24 T cell receptor beta chains derived from one specimen sequenced in a study of blood T cells in healthy people across ages. It was with a sample-barcoded 5' primer and a J-beta primer mix that a second PCR of roughly 7 to 12 cycles was run. TCRdb reanalysed the 5' RACE reads using MiXCR and keeps one entry per CDR3 protein. This sample has 1.5 million to 2 million distinct CDR3 sequences, with 28% found just once. Sequencing was performed on blood. All receptors come from a woman in her twenties or thirties in good health.

The chain couples TRBV11-2 to TRBJ2-3; 13 positions agree with TRBD2. CDR1 SGHAT and CDR2 FQNNGV come from the germline V gene. The length of the CDR3 is 21 residues. V lost 3 bases to trimming and J lost 0 bases; unmatched junction nucleotides: 15. The DNA for the CDR3 is TGTGCCAGCAGCTTCCCCACTAAACCGGGACTAGCGGGAACTAGCACAGATACGCAGTATTTT. This gives the protein CASSFPTKPGLAGTSTDTQYF.

V gene TRBV2 combines with J gene TRBJ1-1; TRBD1 is a possible D gene (5 bases). V was clipped by 7 bases and J by 2 bases, with 14 bases between them. The germline V gene has CDR1 SNHLY and CDR2 FYNNEI. The CDR3 is made up of 14 amino acids. This chain's CDR3 is CASITERGNTEAFF. CDR3 bases: TGTGCCAGCATTACGGAAAGGGGTAACACTGAAGCTTTCTTT.

CDR3 sequence reads: CASSETGARDTQYF. The DNA for the CDR3 is TGCGCCAGCAGCGAGACAGGGGCCCGGGATACGCAGTATTTT. The chain uses TRBV5-1 and TRBJ2-3, with 8 bases matching TRBD1. This CDR3 has 14 amino acids. Germline CDR1 reads SGHRS; CDR2 reads YFSETQ. V lost 4 bases to trimming and J lost 6 bases; unmatched junction nucleotides: 7. The whole variable domain, filled in from reference TRBV5-1 and TRBJ2-3, reads KAGVTQTPRYLIKTRGQQVTLSCSPISGHRSVSWYQQTPGQGLQFLFEYFSETQRNKGNFPGRFSGRQFSNSRSEMNVSTLELGDSALYLCASSETGARDTQYFGPGTRLTVL.

There are many counts of this clonotype. The J gene is TRBJ2-3, the V gene TRBV6-5, with TRBD1 identical over 7 bases. The germline V gene has CDR1 MNHEY and CDR2 SVGAGI. Losses at the gene ends were 4 bases for V and 0 bases for J; bases not matched to a gene: 7. This CDR3 has 16 residues. In DNA, the CDR3 is TGTGCCAGCAGTTTAGGGGGCGGGTCTAGCACAGATACGCAGTATTTT. Translating gives CASSLGGGSSTDTQYF.

Concerning this clonotype: A read error is possible here, since a much larger clone lies one base away. This chain uses TRBV20-1 with TRBJ2-4, with 11 nucleotides matching TRBD2. CDR1 and CDR2 (germline): DFQATT, SNEGSKA (reference sequence). The CDR3 extends over 14 amino acids. Trimming took 6 bases from V and 13 from J; bases not matched to a gene: 14. This CDR3 reads CSAQLAGEANEQYF. CDR3 in DNA: TGCAGTGCCCAACTAGCGGGAGAGGCGAATGAGCAGTACTTC.

The rearrangement uses TRBV6-1 and TRBJ1-2; D unresolved. Germline-derived CDR1 and CDR2 are MNHNS and SASEGT. This CDR3 comprises 15 residues. V gave up 3 bases and J gave up 4 bases, with 15 bases separating them. This CDR3 is CASSDTAGPSYGYTF. CDR3 in DNA: TGTGCCAGCAGTGATACGGCCGGACCGTCCTATGGCTACACCTTC.

The sample holds a few counts of this clonotype. V is TRBV7-2 and J is TRBJ2-7; D gene uncertain. V was trimmed by 1 base and J by 3 bases, leaving 13 bases between them. Germline V gene lookup returns CDR1 SGHTA and CDR2 FQGNSA. The CDR3 has 15 residues. The CDR3 sequence: CASSLVSEFSYEQYF. In DNA form, the CDR3 reads TGTGCCAGCAGCTTAGTGTCCGAGTTCAGCTACGAGCAGTACTTC. The full variable domain, rest sourced from reference TRBV7-2 and TRBJ2-7, is GAGVSQSPSNKVTEKGKDVELRCDPISGHTALYWYRQSLGQGLEFLIYFQGNSAPDKSGLPSDRFSAERTGGSVSTLTIQRTQQEDSAVYLCASSLVSEFSYEQYFGPGTRLTVT.

This clonotype was recorded at least ten times. The chain has TRBV5-1 and TRBJ2-1; possibly TRBD2 for D (6 bases). This CDR3 region has 14 residues. Looked up from germline, CDR1 is SGHRS and CDR2 is YFSETQ. V lost 4 bases and J 8 bases, leaving 16 bases between the germline ends. The CDR3 sequence: CASSTGDSVYEQFF. The CDR3 bases are TGCGCCAGCAGCACGGGGGACTCCGTGTATGAGCAGTTCTTC.

The chain links TRBV20-1 to TRBJ2-2; 8 nucleotides align to TRBD1. The CDR3 runs 15 residues. V shed 6 bases and J 1 base; nucleotides not matched to a gene: 7. Germline assignment: CDR1 DFQATT and CDR2 SNEGSKA (reference sequence). CDR3 residues: CSAPLGQENTGELFF. The CDR3 DNA sequence: TGCAGTGCCCCCTTGGGACAGGAGAACACCGGGGAGCTGTTTTTT.

In its sample, this clonotype was seen a few times. The chain carries TRBV7-9 and TRBJ1-1; TRBD1 might be the D (5 bases). The CDR3 has 14 residues. V was clipped by 6 bases and J by 6 bases, with 17 bases between them. The germline gives CDR1 SEHNR, CDR2 FQNEAQ (reference sequence). CDR3 nucleotides: TGTGCCAGCAGTTGGGACTCTATATACCCTGAAGCTTTCTTT. Translation: CASSWDSIYPEAFF.

The V gene is TRBV5-1, the J gene TRBJ2-4; D possibly corresponds to TRBD1 (5 bases). The V gene's germline CDR1 is SGHRS and CDR2 YFSETQ. Deletions cut 0 bases from V and 0 bases from J, with 10 bases between. This CDR3 contains 16 residues. CDR3 bases: TGCGCCAGCAGCTTGGCTGGGGCCATAGCCAAAAACATTCAGTACTTC. This gives the protein CASSLAGAIAKNIQYF.

The chain carries TRBV7-2 and TRBJ2-1, with 8 bases lining up with TRBD1. V gave up 7 bases and J gave up 6 bases; unmatched junction bases: 11. CDR1 and CDR2 (germline): SGHTA, FQGNSA. This CDR3 comprises 15 residues. The CDR3 nucleotides read TGTGCCAGCAAGTTCCAGGGGGCGGCCCTCAATGAGCAGTTCTTC. Protein product: CASKFQGAALNEQFF.

This clonotype was found once. A clone one base away is much larger, so this may be a read error. The rearrangement links TRBV29-1 to TRBJ2-1; TRBD1 might be the D (5 bases). Germline V gene sequence: CDR1 SQVTM, CDR2 ANQGSEA. The CDR3 runs 14 residues. Trimming removed 1 base at V and 7 bases at J, with 14 bases between. The CDR3 is CSVEGPGRWNEQFF. DNA for the CDR3: TGCAGCGTTGAAGGGCCAGGGCGGTGGAATGAGCAGTTCTTC.

Ten or more counts support this clonotype. This rearrangement joins TRBV7-3 to TRBJ2-3, with D possibly TRBD2 on 6 matching bases. Trimming left V 4 bases short and J 4 bases short, with 12 bases between. Germline V gives CDR1 SGHTA, CDR2 FQGTGA. The CDR3 consists of 14 residues. This CDR3 reads CASSSGGGADTQYF. The CDR3 DNA reads TGTGCCAGCAGCTCTGGCGGAGGGGCAGATACGCAGTATTTT.

Ten or more counts support this clonotype. The V call is TRBV12-3 or TRBV12-4, the J call TRBJ2-5; 10 nucleotides line up with TRBD2. The CDR3 contains 16 residues. Trimming cost V 0 bases and J 4 bases; bases outside gene matches: 5. CDR3 nucleotide sequence: TGTGCCAGCAGTTTAGCGGGCGCTAGCGGGAGAGAGACCCAGTACTTC. Translation: CASSLAGASGRETQYF.

This clonotype came up many times. The chain links TRBV12-3 or TRBV12-4 to TRBJ2-1; possible D gene TRBD2, 7 bases. Trimming left V 4 bases short and J 5 bases short, with 21 bases between. The CDR3 has 17 residues. The chain's CDR3 is CASSSPAGAPNHNEQFF. The CDR3 DNA follows: TGTGCCAGCAGTTCTCCCGCGGGGGCCCCTAATCACAATGAGCAGTTCTTC.

There are many counts of this clonotype. The rearrangement joins TRBV6-6 to TRBJ2-7; D is unclear. The CDR3 extends over 12 amino acids. Per the germline V gene, CDR1 is MNHNY and CDR2 is SVGAGI (reference sequence). Trimming stripped 8 bases from V and 0 bases from J, with 8 bases between. The CDR3 is CASLGNSYEQYF. The CDR3 DNA sequence: TGTGCCAGCCTGGGGAACTCCTACGAGCAGTACTTC.

CDR3 in DNA: TGCGCCAGCAGTGCCCCTCCGAGCTCCTACAATGAGCAGTTCTTC. Protein product: CASSAPPSSYNEQFF. The rearrangement links TRBV10-1 to TRBJ2-1; no definite D call. This CDR3 region has 15 residues. The germline V and J ends were trimmed by 4 bases and 0 bases, with 10 bases remaining between them. Germline lookup yields CDR1 WNHNN and CDR2 SYGVQD (reference sequence).

The chain recombines TRBV12-3 or TRBV12-4 with TRBJ2-2; TRBD1 matches at 9 bases. Germline trimming cut 6 bases from V and 0 bases from J; bases unmatched to any gene: 2. CDR3 size: 15 residues. CDR3 sequence: CASRRDRANTGELFF. The CDR3, as DNA: TGTGCCAGCAGAAGGGACAGGGCGAACACCGGGGAGCTGTTTTTT.

The chain combines TRBV20-1 with TRBJ2-1; TRBD1 aligns across 7 bases. V was pared by 3 bases and J by 13 bases, with 15 bases of the junction left unmatched. The length of the CDR3 is 14 residues. Germline assignment: CDR1 DFQATT and CDR2 SNEGSKA (reference sequence). This CDR3 reads CSASLGTAKETQFF. CDR3 DNA: TGCAGTGCTAGCCTCGGGACAGCGAAAGAGACCCAGTTCTTC.

This clonotype was seen ten or more times. The DNA of the CDR3 is TGTGCCAGCAGTTTGTCGTACTTGCTACGGGAGCAGTACTTC. Encoded protein: CASSLSYLLREQYF. This chain connects TRBV12-3 or TRBV12-4 to TRBJ2-7; D not resolved. The CDR3 contains 14 residues. V was trimmed by 3 bases and J by 7 bases, leaving 16 bases between them.

This clonotype was seen more than once but under ten times. This chain joins TRBV18 and TRBJ2-3; tentatively, D is TRBD2 (5 bases). The CDR3 has 15 residues. The V and J ends lost 2 bases and 0 bases respectively, with 9 bases between them. Germline CDR1 KGHSH, CDR2 LQKENI. Here the CDR3 DNA reads TGTGCCAGCTCACCAGAGCGGACTAGCACAGATACGCAGTATTTT. Protein: CASSPERTSTDTQYF.

The sample holds a few counts of this clonotype. The rearrangement joins TRBV20-1 to TRBJ1-2; perhaps TRBD1 as D (5 bases). CDR3 length: 13 residues. V shed 5 bases and J shed 8 bases, with 18 bases lying between them. Germline V gives CDR1 DFQATT, CDR2 SNEGSKA (reference sequence). The CDR3 coding sequence is TGCAGTGCTTCCGACACCGGGGGATGGGGCTACACCTTC. It translates to CSASDTGGWGYTF.

This clonotype was observed a few times. This chain connects TRBV12-5 to TRBJ2-5; D call uncertain. Trimming removed 2 bases at V and 2 bases at J, with 3 bases between. CDR3 size: 12 residues. CDR1 is LGHNT, CDR2 FRNRAP, per germline. The CDR3, as DNA: TGTGCTAGTGGTTTGATACAAGAGACCCAGTACTTC. It translates to CASGLIQETQYF.